Listed here are 20 T cell receptor beta chains from one sample, sequenced in a study of blood T cells in healthy people across ages (dated by TCRdb to between 2014 and 2016). To prepare the library, 5' RACE was applied. The sequencing machine was an Illumina HiSeq 2500. A second roughly 6 to 12 cycle PCR used a sample-barcoded 5' primer and a J-beta primer mix. Starting from the raw public reads, TCRdb applied fastp trimming at Q25, assembled clones with MiXCR and retained in-frame beta chains. Entries are consolidated by CDR3 protein sequence, retaining the most common genes and DNA. Recorded for this sample are more than 1 million distinct CDR3 sequences; 40% to 45% of them occurred a single time. The ten largest clones represent approximately 17% of the sample. Sample: blood. These receptors all come from a woman between 55 and 75 years old in good health.

The V call is TRBV7-9, the J call TRBJ2-1, with 12 nucleotides matching TRBD1. The V gene end was trimmed by 5 bases and the J gene end by 8 bases; junction bases not matched to a gene: 10. Germline-derived CDR1 and CDR2 are SEHNR and FQNEAQ (reference sequence). The CDR3 loop spans 16 amino acids. For the CDR3, the DNA is TGTGCCAGCAGCCAACCCGGGACAGGGGGCGAAGATGAGCAGTTCTTC. It is translated as CASSQPGTGGEDEQFF.

There are a few counts of this clonotype. This rearrangement joins TRBV6-5 to TRBJ2-7; TRBD2 agrees at 7 bases. CDR1 and CDR2 (germline): MNHEY, SVGAGI. The J segment lost 7 bases and the V segment lost 0 bases, leaving 6 bases of the junction unmatched. The CDR3 is 14 amino acids. The CDR3 DNA reads as TGTGCCAGCAGTTACTCCGGGAGGATGTGGGAGCAGTACTTC. Translating it yields CASSYSGRMWEQYF.

The J gene is TRBJ1-2, the V gene TRBV14; a possible D gene is TRBD1 (5 bases). The germline CDR1 and CDR2 sequences are SGHDN and FVKESK. The CDR3 loop spans 17 amino acids. The ends were cut back, 0 bases at V and 5 bases at J, with 19 bases in the middle. The CDR3 DNA follows: TGTGCCAGCAGCCAAGACGACAGCGTGTGGTGGGAGTATGGCTACACCTTC. Protein product: CASSQDDSVWWEYGYTF.

The genes are TRBV11-3 and TRBJ2-3; D ambiguous. This CDR3 comprises 15 residues. Germline-derived CDR1 and CDR2 are SGHNT and YENEEA. V was pared by 1 base and J by 3 bases, with 11 bases between. In DNA, the CDR3 is TGTGCCAGCAGCTTAGGTCGGCAGCTTACAGATACGCAGTATTTT. Encoded protein: CASSLGRQLTDTQYF.

This clonotype was seen only a few times. The rearrangement joins TRBV28 to TRBJ1-2, with D possibly being TRBD1 (5 bases). The germline gives CDR1 MDHEN, CDR2 SYDVKM. The CDR3 has 15 residues. Trimming cost V 3 bases and J 0 bases, with 11 bases left between them. CDR3 sequence: CASSFGTRTNYGYTF. The CDR3 DNA is TGTGCCAGCAGTTTTGGGACTCGGACTAACTATGGCTACACCTTC.

On this clonotype: A read error may be the cause here, since a much bigger clone is one base away. The rearrangement links TRBV6-5 to TRBJ2-3, with 9 nucleotides matching TRBD2. Germline assignment: CDR1 MNHEY and CDR2 SVGAGI. The CDR3 is 15 amino acids. The CDR3 here is CVSSGGRRVTDTQYF. Here the CDR3 DNA reads TGTGTCAGCAGCGGGGGGCGCCGGGTCACAGATACGCAGTATTTT.

The DNA for the CDR3 is TGTGCCAGCAGCTGCGGGACAGGAAATACCTACGAGCAGTACTTC. Translation gives CASSCGTGNTYEQYF. The V gene is TRBV7-2, the J gene TRBJ2-4, with 8 bases identical to TRBD1. The DNA end is a closer match to TRBJ2-7, so the J assignment may be wrong. The CDR3 is made up of 15 amino acids. Germline CDR1 and CDR2: SGHTA and FQGNSA.

This clonotype came up a few times. The CDR3 loop reads CSASPGAGGGETQYF. The CDR3 DNA is TGCAGTGCTAGCCCGGGAGCGGGAGGGGGAGAGACCCAGTACTTC. The rearrangement links TRBV20-1 to TRBJ2-5, with TRBD2 identical over 10 bases. V lost 3 bases to trimming and J lost 4 bases; unmatched junction nucleotides: 8. This CDR3 region has 15 residues. Per germline, CDR1 DFQATT and CDR2 SNEGSKA (reference sequence).

The V call is TRBV12-3 or TRBV12-4, the J call TRBJ2-1; D may be TRBD1 or TRBD2 (5 bases each). This CDR3 is built from 14 residues. V was trimmed by 2 bases and J by 2 bases, leaving 7 bases between them. CDR3: CASSLRDPYNEQFF. CDR3 coding DNA: TGTGCCAGCAGTTTACGGGACCCCTACAATGAGCAGTTCTTC.

CDR3: CASSLEVNGDPQETQYF. The DNA of the CDR3 is TGTGCCAGCAGCTTAGAAGTCAACGGGGATCCCCAAGAGACCCAGTACTTC. This sequence joins TRBV7-2 and TRBJ2-5; a possible D gene is TRBD2 (5 bases). V was pared by 1 base and J by 1 base, with 16 bases between. Germline V CDR1 and CDR2: SGHTA, FQGNSA. The CDR3 has 17 amino acids.

As regards this clonotype: A much larger clone sits a single nucleotide away, making a read error possible. The chain links TRBV4-2 to TRBJ2-7, with a tentative D call TRBD2 (5 bases). Germline CDR1 and CDR2: LGHNA and YNFKEQ. The CDR3 loop spans 16 amino acids. Trimming took 2 bases from V and 5 from J, leaving 19 bases between them. For the CDR3, the DNA is TGTGCCAGCAGCCAATCCACTCTGGTCGGGATCGACGAGCAGTACTTC. Protein product: CASSQSTLVGIDEQYF.

The gene calls are TRBV15 and TRBJ2-1; D is possibly TRBD2 (6 bases). Trimming removed 5 bases from V and 4 bases from J, with 15 bases in between. The germline V gene encodes CDR1 LNHNV and CDR2 YYDKDF (reference sequence). This CDR3 is built from 15 residues. In nucleotides, the CDR3 is TGTGCCACCAGCGCGCAATGGGGGACTTACAATGAGCAGTTCTTC. Translating gives CATSAQWGTYNEQFF.

This chain connects TRBV2 to TRBJ1-2; 7 bases fit TRBD1. V trimming: 8 bases; J trimming: 2 bases; junction bases outside the gene matches: 5. Germline V CDR1 and CDR2: SNHLY, FYNNEI. The CDR3 runs to 13 residues. CDR3 sequence (DNA): TGTGCCAGCCGCCTGGACAGGAACTATGGCTACACCTTC. Translated, it gives CASRLDRNYGYTF.

This clonotype came up many times. The rearrangement links TRBV7-9 to TRBJ1-4; TRBD1 might be the D (5 bases). Germline V gene data show CDR1 as SEHNR and CDR2 as FQNEAQ (reference sequence). Between the trimmed V and J ends, which lost 5 bases and 2 bases, there was a span of 12 bases. The CDR3 is made up of 15 amino acids. In DNA form, the CDR3 reads TGTGCCAGCAGCCCCTTCGGGGGGACTAATGAAAAACTGTTTTTT. This encodes CASSPFGGTNEKLFF.

The J gene is TRBJ2-1, the V gene TRBV12-3 or TRBV12-4; 9 nucleotides agree with TRBD2. V dropped 11 bases and J dropped 1; count of bases not matched to a gene: 9. This CDR3 region has 15 residues. The CDR3 here is CACKLSGRSYNEQFF. The CDR3 nucleotides read TGTGCCTGCAAGCTAAGCGGGAGGTCCTACAATGAGCAGTTCTTC.

This clonotype was counted a few times. The chain carries TRBV29-1 and TRBJ2-1; tentatively, D is TRBD1 (6 bases). This CDR3 has 14 amino acids. Trimming stripped 6 bases from V and 0 bases from J, with 12 bases between. The germline V gene has CDR1 SQVTM and CDR2 ANQGSEA. Here the CDR3 DNA reads TGCAGCGTCGCAACAGGGAGCTCCTACAATGAGCAGTTCTTC. As protein: CSVATGSSYNEQFF.

The CDR3 DNA reads TGTGCCAGCAGCAACCCCCCAGCAGGGAGAAAAGAGACCCAGTACTTC. This codes for CASSNPPAGRKETQYF. The genes are TRBV21-1 and TRBJ2-5; the table's D call, TRBD2, was not checked against the DNA. TRBV21-1 represents a pseudogene. CDR3 length equals 16 residues.

This chain joins TRBV20-1 and TRBJ2-7; 9 bases fit TRBD2. Germline CDR1 reads DFQATT; CDR2 reads SNEGSKA (reference sequence). The CDR3 extends over 14 amino acids. V shed 3 bases and J 1 base; nucleotides not matched to a gene: 4. CDR3 in amino acids: CSASGLAGSYEQYF. Here the CDR3 DNA reads TGCAGTGCTAGTGGGCTAGCGGGATCCTACGAGCAGTACTTC.

The chain combines TRBV19 with TRBJ2-1, with D hard to call. V lost 5 bases, J lost 7 bases, and 12 bases lay in between. Germline V gives CDR1 LNHDA, CDR2 SQIVND (reference sequence). This CDR3 spans 13 amino acids. Here the CDR3 reads CASSPVRPNEQFF. CDR3 DNA: TGTGCCAGTAGTCCAGTACGGCCTAATGAGCAGTTCTTC.

This clonotype was observed many times. V is TRBV27 and J is TRBJ2-7; TRBD1 is a possible D gene (5 bases). CDR3 length: 13 residues. The germline gives CDR1 MNHEY, CDR2 SMNVEV (reference sequence). The V gene lost 5 bases and the J gene lost 3 bases, with 11 bases spanning the gap. The CDR3 loop is CASSLSRGYEQYF. The DNA for the CDR3 is TGTGCCAGCAGTCTAAGTAGGGGCTACGAGCAGTACTTC.